This T cell receptor (beta chain) was profiled in a study of cytomegalovirus exposure and HLA in healthy donors. PCR employed 60 Vbeta and 13 Jbeta primers. Some clones are missing from TCRdb's copy, which holds only in-frame ones; the method was immunoSEQ multiplex PCR. The data show more than 95,000 clones, roughly 70% seen once. CDR3 size: 16 residues. V lost 4 bases to trimming and J lost 0 bases; unmatched junction nucleotides: 8. Looked up from germline, CDR1 is SGHRS and CDR2 is YFSETQ. Sequenced material: PBMCs. The sequence came from a man younger than 45 in good health and CMV-seronegative. This chain links TRBV5-1 with TRBJ2-7, with 9 bases aligning to TRBD1. The CDR3, as DNA: TGCGCCAGCAGCACCCGGACAGGGGCTCCCTCCTACGAGCAGTACTTC. This codes for CASSTRTGAPSYEQYF. Full variable domain (outside the CDR3, taken from reference TRBV5-1 and TRBJ2-7): KAGVTQTPRYLIKTRGQQVTLSCSPISGHRSVSWYQQTPGQGLQFLFEYFSETQRNKGNFPGRFSGRQFSNSRSEMNVSTLELGDSALYLCASSTRTGAPSYEQYFGPGTRLTVT.